This T cell receptor (beta chain) was sequenced for a study of T cells expressing NK-cell markers. About the study: Sequenced donors, eight in total, included seven who were HCMV-seropositive and one who was seronegative.

There are 12 residues in the CDR3. Looked up from germline, CDR1 is MDHEN and CDR2 is SYDVKM. Study-wide results and limits: No clear determination of HCMV specificity was made for expanded NKG2C+ T cell clones.

TCRdb reprocessed the 5' RACE reads; each CDR3 protein has one entry and no DNA is given. Here the sample table reports about 440,000 distinct CDR3 sequences. Turning to this clonotype: What it binds is not known.

This clonotype originated in a woman aged 18 to 69 in good health. The sample taken for sequencing was blood T cells: a sorted CD56 or NKG2C T cell subset, CD4+ or CD8+ T cells, or bulk PBMC T cells (not recorded which). This chain connects TRBV28 to TRBJ2-7; there is no DNA to check the TCRdb D call of TRBD1. CDR3 loop: CASSIRGYEQYF.